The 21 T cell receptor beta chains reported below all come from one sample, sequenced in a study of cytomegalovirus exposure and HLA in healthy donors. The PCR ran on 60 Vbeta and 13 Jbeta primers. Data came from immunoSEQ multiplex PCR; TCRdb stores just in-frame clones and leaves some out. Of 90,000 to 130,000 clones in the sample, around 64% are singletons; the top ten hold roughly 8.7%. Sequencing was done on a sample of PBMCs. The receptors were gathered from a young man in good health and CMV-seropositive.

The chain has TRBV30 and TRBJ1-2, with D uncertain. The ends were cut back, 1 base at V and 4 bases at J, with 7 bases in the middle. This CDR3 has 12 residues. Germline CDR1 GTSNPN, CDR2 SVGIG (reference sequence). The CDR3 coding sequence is TGTGCCTGGAGTGCGTCCCGCTATGGCTACACCTTC. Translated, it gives CAWSASRYGYTF.

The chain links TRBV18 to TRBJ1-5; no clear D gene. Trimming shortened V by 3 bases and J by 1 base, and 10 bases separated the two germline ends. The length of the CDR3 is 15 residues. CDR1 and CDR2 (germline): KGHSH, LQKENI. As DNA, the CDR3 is TGTGCCAGCTCACCCATGGGCCCGAGCAATCAGCCCCAGCATTTT. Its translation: CASSPMGPSNQPQHF.

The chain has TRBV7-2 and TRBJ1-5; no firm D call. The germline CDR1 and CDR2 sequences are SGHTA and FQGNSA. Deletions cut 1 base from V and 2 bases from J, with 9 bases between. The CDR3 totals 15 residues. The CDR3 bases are TGTGCCAGCAGCTTAGAGGGAGCGGGCAATCAGCCCCAGCATTTT. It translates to CASSLEGAGNQPQHF.

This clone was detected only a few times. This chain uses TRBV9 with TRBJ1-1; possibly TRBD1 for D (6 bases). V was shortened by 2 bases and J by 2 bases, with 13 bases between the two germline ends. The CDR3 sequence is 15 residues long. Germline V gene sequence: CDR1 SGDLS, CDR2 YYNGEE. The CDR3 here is CASSVGGRLNTEAFF. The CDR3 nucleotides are TGTGCCAGCAGCGTCGGGGGGCGCCTAAACACTGAAGCTTTCTTT.

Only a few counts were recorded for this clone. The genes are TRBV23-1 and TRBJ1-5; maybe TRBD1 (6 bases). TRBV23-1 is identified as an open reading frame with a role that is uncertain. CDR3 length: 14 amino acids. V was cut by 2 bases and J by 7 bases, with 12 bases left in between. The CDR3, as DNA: TGCGCCAGCAGTCAAGACAGGTTTCAGCAGCCCCAGCATTTT. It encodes CASSQDRFQQPQHF.

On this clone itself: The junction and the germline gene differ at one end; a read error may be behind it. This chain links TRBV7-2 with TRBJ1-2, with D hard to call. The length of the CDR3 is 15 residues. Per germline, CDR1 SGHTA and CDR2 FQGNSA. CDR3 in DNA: TGTGCCAGCAGTTTAGGCGTCAGGCGTAACTATGGCTACACCTTC. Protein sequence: CASSLGVRRNYGYTF.

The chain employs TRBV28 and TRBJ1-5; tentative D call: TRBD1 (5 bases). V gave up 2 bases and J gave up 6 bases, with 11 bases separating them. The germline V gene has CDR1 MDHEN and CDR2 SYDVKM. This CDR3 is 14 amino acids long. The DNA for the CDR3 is TGTGCCAGCAGTTTAGCAGGGTATGGTCAGCCCCAGCATTTT. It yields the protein CASSLAGYGQPQHF.

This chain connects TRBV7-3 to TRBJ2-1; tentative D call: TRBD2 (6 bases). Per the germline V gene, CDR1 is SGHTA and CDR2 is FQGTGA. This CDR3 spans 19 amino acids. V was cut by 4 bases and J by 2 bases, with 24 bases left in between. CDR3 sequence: CASSSINPAGTPPYNEQFF. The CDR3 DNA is TGTGCCAGCAGCTCAATAAACCCGGCCGGGACTCCTCCCTACAATGAGCAGTTCTTC.

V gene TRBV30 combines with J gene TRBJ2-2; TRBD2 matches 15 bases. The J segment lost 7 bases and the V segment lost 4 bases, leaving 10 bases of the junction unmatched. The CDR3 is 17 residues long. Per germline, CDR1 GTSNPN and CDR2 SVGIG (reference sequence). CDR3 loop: CAWTGGLAGGPYGELFF. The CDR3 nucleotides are TGTGCCTGGACGGGCGGACTAGCGGGAGGGCCCTACGGGGAGCTGTTTTTT.

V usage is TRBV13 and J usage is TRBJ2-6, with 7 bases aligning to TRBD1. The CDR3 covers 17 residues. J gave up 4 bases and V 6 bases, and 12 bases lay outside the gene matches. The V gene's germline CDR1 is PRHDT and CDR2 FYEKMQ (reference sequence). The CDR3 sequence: CASRGQPSSPGANVLTF. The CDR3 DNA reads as TGTGCCAGCAGGGGACAGCCATCTAGCCCGGGGGCCAACGTCCTGACTTTC.

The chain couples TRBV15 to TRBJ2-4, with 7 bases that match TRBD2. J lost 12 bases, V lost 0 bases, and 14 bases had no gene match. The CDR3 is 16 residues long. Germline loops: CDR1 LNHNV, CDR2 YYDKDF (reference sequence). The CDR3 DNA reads TGTGCCACCAGCAGAGATCGGGCTAGCGGCCGCCAGCGTCAGTACTTC. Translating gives CATSRDRASGRQRQYF.

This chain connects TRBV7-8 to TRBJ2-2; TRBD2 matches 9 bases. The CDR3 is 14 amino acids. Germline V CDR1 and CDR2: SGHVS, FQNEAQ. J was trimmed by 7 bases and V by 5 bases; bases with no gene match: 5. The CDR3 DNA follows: TGTGCCAGCAGCCTGGGACTAGCCGACGGGGAGCTGTTTTTT. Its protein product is CASSLGLADGELFF.

This CDR3 is CASNNPETQYF. CDR3 DNA sequence: TGTGCCAGTAACAATCCAGAGACCCAGTACTTC. The rearrangement links TRBV19 to TRBJ2-5; D remains unclear. This CDR3 spans 11 amino acids. V shed 7 bases and J shed 4 bases, with 7 bases lying between them. The V gene's germline CDR1 is LNHDA and CDR2 SQIVND (reference sequence). The full variable domain, in which reference TRBV19 and TRBJ2-5 provide the parts outside the CDR3, is DGGITQSPKYLFRKEGQNVTLSCEQNLNHDAMYWYRQDPGQGLRLIYYSQIVNDFQKGDIAEGYSVSREKKESFPLTVTSAQKNPTAFYLCASNNPETQYFGPGTRLLVL.

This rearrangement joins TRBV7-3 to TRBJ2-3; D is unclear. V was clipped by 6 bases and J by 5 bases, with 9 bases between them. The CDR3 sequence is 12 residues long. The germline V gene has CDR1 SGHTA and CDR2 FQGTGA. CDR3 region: CASSSYLDTQYF. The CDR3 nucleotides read TGTGCCAGCAGTTCATACTTAGATACGCAGTATTTT. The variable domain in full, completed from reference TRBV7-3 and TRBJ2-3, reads GAGVSQTPSNKVTEKGKYVELRCDPISGHTALYWYRQSLGQGPEFLIYFQGTGAADDSGLPNDRFFAVRPEGSVSTLKIQRTERGDSAVYLCASSSYLDTQYFGPGTRLTVL.

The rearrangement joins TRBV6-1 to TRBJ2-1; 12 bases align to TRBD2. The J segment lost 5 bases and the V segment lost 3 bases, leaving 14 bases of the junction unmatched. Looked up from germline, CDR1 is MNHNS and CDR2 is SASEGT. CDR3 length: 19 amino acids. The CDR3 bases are TGTGCCAGCAGTGACCCAAGGACTAGCGGGGTTCCCTGTGACAATGAGCAGTTCTTC. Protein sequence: CASSDPRTSGVPCDNEQFF.

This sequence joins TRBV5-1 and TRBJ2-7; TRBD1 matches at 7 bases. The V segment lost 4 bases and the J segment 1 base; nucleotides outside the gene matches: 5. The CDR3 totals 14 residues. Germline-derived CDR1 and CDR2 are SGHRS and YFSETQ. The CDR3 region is CASSRDSNSYEQYF. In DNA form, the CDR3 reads TGCGCCAGCAGCAGGGACAGCAATTCCTACGAGCAGTACTTC.

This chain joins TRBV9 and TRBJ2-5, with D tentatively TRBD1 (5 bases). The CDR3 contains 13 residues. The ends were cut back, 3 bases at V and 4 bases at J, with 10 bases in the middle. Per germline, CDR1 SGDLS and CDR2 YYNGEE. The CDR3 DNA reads TGTGCCAGCAGCGGGCAGGGAACAGAGACCCAGTACTTC. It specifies CASSGQGTETQYF.

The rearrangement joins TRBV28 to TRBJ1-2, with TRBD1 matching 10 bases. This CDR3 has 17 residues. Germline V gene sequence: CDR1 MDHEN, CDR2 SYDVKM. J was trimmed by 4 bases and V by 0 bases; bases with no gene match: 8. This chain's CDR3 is CASSLWGADRGIYGYTF. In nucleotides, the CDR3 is TGTGCCAGCAGTTTATGGGGCGCGGACAGGGGGATCTATGGCTACACCTTC.

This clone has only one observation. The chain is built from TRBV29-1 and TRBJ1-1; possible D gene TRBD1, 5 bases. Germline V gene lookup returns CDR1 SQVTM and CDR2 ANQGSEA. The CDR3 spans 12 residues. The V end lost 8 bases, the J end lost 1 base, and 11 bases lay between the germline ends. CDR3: CSSSTGNTEAFF. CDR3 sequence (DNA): TGCAGCTCATCAACAGGGAACACTGAAGCTTTCTTT.

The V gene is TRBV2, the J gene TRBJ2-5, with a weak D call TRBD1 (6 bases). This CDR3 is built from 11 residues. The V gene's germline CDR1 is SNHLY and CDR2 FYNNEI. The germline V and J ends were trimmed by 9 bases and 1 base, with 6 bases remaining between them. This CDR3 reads CARQGQETQYF. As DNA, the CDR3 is TGTGCCAGACAGGGCCAAGAGACCCAGTACTTC.

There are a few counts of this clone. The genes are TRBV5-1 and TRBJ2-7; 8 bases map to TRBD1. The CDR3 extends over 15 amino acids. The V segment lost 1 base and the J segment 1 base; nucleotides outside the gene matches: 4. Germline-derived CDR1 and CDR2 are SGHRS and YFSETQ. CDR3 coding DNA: TGCGCCAGCAGCTTGATGGACAGGGTATCCTACGAGCAGTACTTC. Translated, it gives CASSLMDRVSYEQYF.